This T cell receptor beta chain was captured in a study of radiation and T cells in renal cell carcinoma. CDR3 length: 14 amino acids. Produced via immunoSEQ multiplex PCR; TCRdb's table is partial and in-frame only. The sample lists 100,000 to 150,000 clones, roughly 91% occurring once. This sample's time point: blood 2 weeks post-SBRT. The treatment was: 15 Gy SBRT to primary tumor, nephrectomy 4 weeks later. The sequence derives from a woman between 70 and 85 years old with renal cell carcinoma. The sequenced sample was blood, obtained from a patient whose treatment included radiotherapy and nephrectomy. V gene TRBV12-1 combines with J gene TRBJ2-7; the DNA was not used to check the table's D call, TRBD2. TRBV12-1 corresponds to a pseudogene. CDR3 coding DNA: TGTGCCACCTACCTTAGCATCCGGGCCTACGAGCAGTACTTC. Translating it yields CATYLSIRAYEQYF.